This T cell receptor beta chain was sequenced in a study of OX40 agonist ivuxolimab in advanced cancers. Study information: Averaging about 60 years in age, with a range of about 20 to 90, the cohort was 80% to 90% male. Findings of the study overall: More expanded clones were found, on average, in CD8+ than in CD4+ T cells.

Profiled with immunoSEQ multiplex PCR; TCRdb holds only in-frame clones, not every one. This sample has about 83,000 clones, with approximately 91% found just once. Collection of blood occurred at baseline, at cycle 4 day 1, and at cycle 7 day 1. Note on this clone: Its antigen is still unknown.

Germline CDR1 and CDR2: KGHSH and LQKENI. This CDR3 contains 17 residues. Losses at the gene ends were 0 bases for V and 9 bases for J; bases not matched to a gene: 11. The rearrangement joins TRBV18 to TRBJ2-1, with 10 bases that match TRBD2. This clonotype was sampled from an adult with an advanced solid tumor such as melanoma, head and neck, liver or kidney cancer. Sequencing was performed on CD4+ or CD8+ T cells sorted from blood, taken in a trial of the OX40 agonist ivuxolimab. The CDR3 coding sequence is TGTGCCAGCTCACCACCTAGCGGGAGGAGTAGGGATAGTGAGCAGTTCTTC. Its protein product is CASSPPSGRSRDSEQFF.